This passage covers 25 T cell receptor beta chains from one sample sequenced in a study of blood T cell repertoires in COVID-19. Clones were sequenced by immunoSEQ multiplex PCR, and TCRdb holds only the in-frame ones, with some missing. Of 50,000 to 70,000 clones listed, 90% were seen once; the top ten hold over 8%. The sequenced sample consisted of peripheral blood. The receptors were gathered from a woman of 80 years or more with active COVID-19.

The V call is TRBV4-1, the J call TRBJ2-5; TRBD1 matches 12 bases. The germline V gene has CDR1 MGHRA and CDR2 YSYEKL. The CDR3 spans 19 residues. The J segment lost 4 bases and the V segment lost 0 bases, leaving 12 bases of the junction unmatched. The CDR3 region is CASSQEGQGAAGGRETQYF. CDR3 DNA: TGCGCCAGCAGCCAAGAGGGACAGGGGGCCGCGGGAGGGCGAGAGACCCAGTACTTC.

The CDR3 DNA is TGTGCCACCAGCGGCCGACAGGACTACGAGCAGTACTTC. It yields the protein CATSGRQDYEQYF. The chain recombines TRBV15 with TRBJ2-7, with a possible D match to TRBD1 (6 bases). This CDR3 has 13 amino acids. Trimming stripped 5 bases from V and 3 bases from J, with 11 bases between. Germline V CDR1 and CDR2: LNHNV, YYDKDF (reference sequence).

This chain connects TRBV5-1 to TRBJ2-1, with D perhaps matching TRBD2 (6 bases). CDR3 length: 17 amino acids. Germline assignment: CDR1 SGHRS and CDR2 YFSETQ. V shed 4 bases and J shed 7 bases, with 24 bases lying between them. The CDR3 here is CASSPLDAGLGGNEQFF. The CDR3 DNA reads TGCGCCAGCAGCCCTCTGGACGCGGGGTTAGGTGGGAATGAGCAGTTCTTC. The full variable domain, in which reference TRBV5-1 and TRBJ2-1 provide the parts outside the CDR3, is KAGVTQTPRYLIKTRGQQVTLSCSPISGHRSVSWYQQTPGQGLQFLFEYFSETQRNKGNFPGRFSGRQFSNSRSEMNVSTLELGDSALYLCASSPLDAGLGGNEQFFGPGTRLTVL.

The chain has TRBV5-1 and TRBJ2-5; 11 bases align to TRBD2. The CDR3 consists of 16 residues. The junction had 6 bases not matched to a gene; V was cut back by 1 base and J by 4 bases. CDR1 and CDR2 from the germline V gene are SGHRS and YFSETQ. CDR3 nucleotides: TGCGCCAGCAGCTTGTCGACTAGCGGGAATTCAGAGACCCAGTACTTC. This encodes CASSLSTSGNSETQYF.

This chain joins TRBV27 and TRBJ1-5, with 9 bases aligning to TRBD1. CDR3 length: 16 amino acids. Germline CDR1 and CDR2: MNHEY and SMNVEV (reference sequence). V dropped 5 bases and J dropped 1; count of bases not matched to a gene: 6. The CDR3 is CASSPTDRGSNQPQHF. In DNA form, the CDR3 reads TGTGCCAGCAGTCCCACCGACAGGGGGAGCAATCAGCCCCAGCATTTT.

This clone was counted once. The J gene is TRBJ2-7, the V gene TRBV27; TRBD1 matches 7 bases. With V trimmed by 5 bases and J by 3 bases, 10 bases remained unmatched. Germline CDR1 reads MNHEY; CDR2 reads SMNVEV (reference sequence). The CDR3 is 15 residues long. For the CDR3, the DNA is TGTGCCAGCAGTAACCCACGACAGGGAGACTACGAGCAGTACTTC. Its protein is CASSNPRQGDYEQYF.

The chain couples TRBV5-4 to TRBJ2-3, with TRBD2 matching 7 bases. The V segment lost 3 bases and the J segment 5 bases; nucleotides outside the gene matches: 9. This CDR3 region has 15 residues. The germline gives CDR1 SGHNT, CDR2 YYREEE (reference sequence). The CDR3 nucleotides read TGTGCCAGCAGCTCCCGCCTTGGGGGGGGAGATACGCAGTATTTT. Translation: CASSSRLGGGDTQYF.

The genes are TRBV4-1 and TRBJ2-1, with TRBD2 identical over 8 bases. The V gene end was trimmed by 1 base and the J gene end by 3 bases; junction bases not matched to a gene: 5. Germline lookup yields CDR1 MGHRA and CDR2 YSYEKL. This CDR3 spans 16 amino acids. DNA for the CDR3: TGCGCCAGCAGCCAAGCCGGCCTAGCGGGCTACAATGAGCAGTTCTTC. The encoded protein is CASSQAGLAGYNEQFF.

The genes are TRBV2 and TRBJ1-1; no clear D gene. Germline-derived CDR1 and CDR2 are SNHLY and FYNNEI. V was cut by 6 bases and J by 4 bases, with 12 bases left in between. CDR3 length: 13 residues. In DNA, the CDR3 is TGTGCCAGCAGCGGGAGTATGGGCACTGAAGCTTTCTTT. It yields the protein CASSGSMGTEAFF.

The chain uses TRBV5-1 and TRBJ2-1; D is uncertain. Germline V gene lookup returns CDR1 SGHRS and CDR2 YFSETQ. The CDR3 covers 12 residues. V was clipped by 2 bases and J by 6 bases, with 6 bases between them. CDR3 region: CASSFSSNEQFF. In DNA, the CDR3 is TGCGCCAGCAGCTTTAGTAGCAATGAGCAGTTCTTC. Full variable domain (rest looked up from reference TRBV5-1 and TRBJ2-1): KAGVTQTPRYLIKTRGQQVTLSCSPISGHRSVSWYQQTPGQGLQFLFEYFSETQRNKGNFPGRFSGRQFSNSRSEMNVSTLELGDSALYLCASSFSSNEQFFGPGTRLTVL.

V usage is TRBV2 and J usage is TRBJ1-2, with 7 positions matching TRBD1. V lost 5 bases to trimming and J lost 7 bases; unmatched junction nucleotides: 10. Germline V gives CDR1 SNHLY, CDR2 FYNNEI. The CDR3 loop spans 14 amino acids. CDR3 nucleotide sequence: TGTGCCAGCAGTCCGGGTACAGGGGCCGTTGGCTACACCTTC. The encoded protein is CASSPGTGAVGYTF.

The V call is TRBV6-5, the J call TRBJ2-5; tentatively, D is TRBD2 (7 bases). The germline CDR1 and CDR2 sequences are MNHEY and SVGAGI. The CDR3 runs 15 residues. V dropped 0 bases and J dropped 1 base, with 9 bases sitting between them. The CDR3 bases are TGTGCCAGCAGTTACTCAGGGGGGGTCCAAGAGACCCAGTACTTC. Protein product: CASSYSGGVQETQYF.

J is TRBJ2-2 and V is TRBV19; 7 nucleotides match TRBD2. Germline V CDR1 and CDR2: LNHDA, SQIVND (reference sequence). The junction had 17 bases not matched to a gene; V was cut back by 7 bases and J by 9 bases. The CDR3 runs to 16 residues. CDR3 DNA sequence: TGTGCCAGTACCTCACCGATGGGACTAAATCCCCGGGAGCTGTTTTTT. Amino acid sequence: CASTSPMGLNPRELFF.

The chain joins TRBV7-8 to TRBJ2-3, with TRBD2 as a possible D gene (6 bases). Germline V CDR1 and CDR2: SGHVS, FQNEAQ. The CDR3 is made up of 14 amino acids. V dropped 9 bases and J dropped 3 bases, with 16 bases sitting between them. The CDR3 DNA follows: TGTGCCAGTAAACCGGGAGAGGTAACAGATACGCAGTATTTT. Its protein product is CASKPGEVTDTQYF.

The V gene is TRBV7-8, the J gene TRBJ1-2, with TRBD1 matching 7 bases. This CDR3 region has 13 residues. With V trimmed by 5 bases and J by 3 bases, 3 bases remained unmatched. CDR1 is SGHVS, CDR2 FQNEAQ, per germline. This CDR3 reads CASSDDRDYGYTF. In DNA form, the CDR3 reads TGTGCCAGCAGCGACGACAGGGACTATGGCTACACCTTC.

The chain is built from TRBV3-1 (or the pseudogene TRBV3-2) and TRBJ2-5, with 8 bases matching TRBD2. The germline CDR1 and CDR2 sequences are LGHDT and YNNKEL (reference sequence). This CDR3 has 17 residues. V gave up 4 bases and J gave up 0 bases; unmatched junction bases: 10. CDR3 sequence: CASSPLAGAGDQETQYF. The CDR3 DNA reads TGTGCCAGCAGCCCACTGGCGGGAGCGGGGGACCAAGAGACCCAGTACTTC.

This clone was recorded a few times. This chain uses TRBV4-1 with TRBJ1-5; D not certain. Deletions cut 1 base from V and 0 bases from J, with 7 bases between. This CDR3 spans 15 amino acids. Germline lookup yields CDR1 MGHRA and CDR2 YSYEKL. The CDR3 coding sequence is TGCGCCAGCAGCCAAGGAGATTATAGCAATCAGCCCCAGCATTTT. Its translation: CASSQGDYSNQPQHF.

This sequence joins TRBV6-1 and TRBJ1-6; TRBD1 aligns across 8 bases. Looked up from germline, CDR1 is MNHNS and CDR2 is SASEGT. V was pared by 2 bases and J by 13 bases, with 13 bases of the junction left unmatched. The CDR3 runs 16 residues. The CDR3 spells CASSEYAPGGSSPLHF. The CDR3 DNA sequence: TGTGCCAGCAGTGAATACGCTCCAGGGGGCTCAAGTCCCCTCCACTTT.

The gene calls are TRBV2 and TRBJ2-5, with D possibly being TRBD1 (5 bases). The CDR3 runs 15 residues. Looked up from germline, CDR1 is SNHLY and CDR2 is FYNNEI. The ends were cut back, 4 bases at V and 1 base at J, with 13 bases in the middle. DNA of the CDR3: TGTGCCAGCAGTGCCAGTTACAGGCTCCAAGAGACCCAGTACTTC. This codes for CASSASYRLQETQYF.

The CDR3 DNA sequence: TGTGCCAGCAGTCGACCTCGGATAGCGGGGGATCAAGAGACCCAGTACTTC. It encodes CASSRPRIAGDQETQYF. The J gene is TRBJ2-5, the V gene TRBV28, with TRBD2 identical over 9 bases. The germline CDR1 and CDR2 sequences are MDHEN and SYDVKM. V lost 5 bases, J lost 2 bases, and 12 bases stayed unmatched. This CDR3 spans 17 amino acids.

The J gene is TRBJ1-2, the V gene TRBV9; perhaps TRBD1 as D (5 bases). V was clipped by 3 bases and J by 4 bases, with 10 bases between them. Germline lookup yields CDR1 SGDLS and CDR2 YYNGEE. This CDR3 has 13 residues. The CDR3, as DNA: TGTGCCAGCAGCGGGGGGACTAGCTATGGCTACACCTTC. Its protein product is CASSGGTSYGYTF. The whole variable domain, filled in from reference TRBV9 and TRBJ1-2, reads DSGVTQTPKHLITATGQRVTLRCSPRSGDLSVYWYQQSLDQGLQFLIQYYNGEERAKGNILERFSAQQFPDLHSELNLSSLELGDSALYFCASSGGTSYGYTFGSGTRLTVV.

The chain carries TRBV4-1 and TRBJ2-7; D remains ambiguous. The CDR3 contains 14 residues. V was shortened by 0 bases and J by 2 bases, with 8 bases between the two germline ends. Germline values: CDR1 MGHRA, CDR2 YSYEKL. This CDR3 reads CASSQERFTYEQYF. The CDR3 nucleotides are TGCGCCAGCAGCCAAGAGAGGTTCACCTACGAGCAGTACTTC.

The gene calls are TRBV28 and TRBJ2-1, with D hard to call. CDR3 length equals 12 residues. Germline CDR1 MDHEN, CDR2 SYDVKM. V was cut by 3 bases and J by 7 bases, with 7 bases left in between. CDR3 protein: CASSFVKNEQFF. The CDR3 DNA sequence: TGTGCCAGCAGTTTTGTCAAAAATGAGCAGTTCTTC.

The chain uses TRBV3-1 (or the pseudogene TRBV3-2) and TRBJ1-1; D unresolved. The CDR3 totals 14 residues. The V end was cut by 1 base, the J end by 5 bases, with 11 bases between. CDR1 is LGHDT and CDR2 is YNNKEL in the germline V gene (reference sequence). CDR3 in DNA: TGTGCCAGCAGCCAAGCCGGGTCGGGGACTGAAGCTTTCTTT. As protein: CASSQAGSGTEAFF.

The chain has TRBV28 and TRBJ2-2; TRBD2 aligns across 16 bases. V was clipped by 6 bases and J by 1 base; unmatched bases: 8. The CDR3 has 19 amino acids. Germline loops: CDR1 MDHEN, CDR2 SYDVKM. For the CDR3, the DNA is TGTGCCAGCAGGTCGACCGGGACTAGCGGGAGGGGGAACACCGGGGAGCTGTTTTTT. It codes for CASRSTGTSGRGNTGELFF.